This T cell receptor (beta chain) was retrieved from a study of blood T cell repertoires in COVID-19. Assay: immunoSEQ multiplex PCR; the TCRdb copy retains only in-frame clones and omits some. The sample carries over 450,000 clones, about 88% recorded once. This clone has a single count. J lost 6 bases, V lost 2 bases, and 22 bases had no gene match. The CDR3 runs to 19 residues. Germline-derived CDR1 and CDR2 are LGHDT and YNNKEL (reference sequence). The V call is TRBV3-1 (or the pseudogene TRBV3-2), the J call TRBJ2-7, with 7 bases matching TRBD1. The TCR was taken from a woman aged 45-60 years with COVID-19, enrolled during active disease. Sequencing used peripheral blood. CDR3 protein: CASSQLPPFGDKGAREQYF. The CDR3 nucleotides read TGTGCCAGCAGCCAACTACCACCTTTTGGGGACAAGGGGGCTCGCGAGCAGTACTTC.